This T cell receptor (beta chain) was recorded in a study of cytomegalovirus exposure and HLA in healthy donors. Researchers ran the PCR with 60 Vbeta and 13 Jbeta primers. Sequencing was performed with immunoSEQ multiplex PCR; in TCRdb, only in-frame clones are kept and a portion is missing. Of under 200,000 clones detected, 82% appear once; the ten largest clones hold about 1.6%. Germline-derived CDR1 and CDR2 are SEHNR and FQNEAQ (reference sequence). The CDR3 is made up of 16 amino acids. Trimming took 0 bases from V and 4 from J; bases not matched to a gene: 3. The chain links TRBV7-9 to TRBJ2-1; 10 bases align to TRBD2. Input material: PBMCs. The receptor was derived from a girl aged 10-17 years in good health and CMV-seropositive. The CDR3 sequence: CASSLAGTSVYNEQFF. The CDR3 region has the DNA TGTGCCAGCAGCTTAGCGGGGACTAGCGTTTACAATGAGCAGTTCTTC.